The rows below give T cell receptor beta chains drawn from one sample of a study of CD8 T cells in ankylosing spondylitis. TCRdb independently ran MiXCR on the 5' RACE reads; one entry per CDR3 protein. This table has more than 250,000 distinct CDR3 sequences, approximately 8% appearing once. The sequencing sample was made of blood, either unsorted or a sorted T cell fraction (not recorded which). These receptors were collected from a male donor with ankylosing spondylitis. CDR3s include the opening cysteine and the closing phenylalanine or tryptophan. The D gene is left open where the match is weak. Some rows mark clone size as missing; the rest say once, few, many or name a class of expanded clone.

abundance	d_gene	j_gene	v_gene	CDR3nt	CDR3aa
many	TRBD2	TRBJ2-7	TRBV11-1	TGTGCCAGCAGCTTAGGACTAGCGGGAGAGAGTTCCGGCTACGAGCAGTACTTC	CASSLGLAGESSGYEQYF
few	-	TRBJ2-6	TRBV14	TGTGCCAGCAGCCCAGGGACGGGCTGGGGGGCCAACGTCCTGACTTTC	CASSPGTGWGANVLTF
-	-	TRBJ2-7	TRBV2	TGTGCCACCCAGGGAATCAGTACCCCCCAAAAGCGCGAGCAGTACTTC	CATQGISTPQKREQYF
many	-	TRBJ1-5	TRBV12-3/TRBV12-4	TGTGCCAGCAGTCCGGGGGGAGGGCCAAGCAATCAGCCCCAGCATTTT	CASSPGGGPSNQPQHF
-	TRBD1	TRBJ2-7	TRBV5-1	TGCGCCAGCAGCCCTCAGACAGGGCCCTACGAGCAGTACTTC	CASSPQTGPYEQYF
-	-	TRBJ1-4	TRBV10-3	TGTGCCATCAGGAGCGAGGAGGACGAAAAACTGTTTTTT	CAIRSEEDEKLFF
-	-	TRBJ2-7	TRBV2	TGTGCCAGCACCACAAATGCCGACAGCTACGAGCAGTACTTC	CASTTNADSYEQYF
once	-	TRBJ1-5	TRBV12-3/TRBV12-4	TGTGCCATCACCCCCGGGGGGGGGATACATAGCAATCAGCCCCAGCATTTT	CAITPGGGIHSNQPQHF
many	-	TRBJ2-1	TRBV5-1	TGCGCCAGCAGCTACCGACCTTTAGCGAAGAATGAGCAGTTCTTC	CASSYRPLAKNEQFF
-	-	TRBJ1-4	TRBV5-1	TGCGCCAGCAGCTTGGCTGGGGCACAACAAGGCGAAAAACTGTTTTTT	CASSLAGAQQGEKLFF
-	TRBD1	TRBJ1-4	TRBV27	TGTGCCAGCAGCTGGGACAGCGTAGCCTCTAATGAAAAACTGTTTTTT	CASSWDSVASNEKLFF
-	TRBD2	TRBJ2-7	TRBV3-1	TGTGCCAGCAGCCAAGCGGCGGGAGTCTACGAGCAGTACTTC	CASSQAAGVYEQYF
few	TRBD2	TRBJ2-7	TRBV29-1	TGCAGCGTTAGAAAGATGGCGGGAGGACTTGGCTACGAGCAGTACTTC	CSVRKMAGGLGYEQYF
-	-	TRBJ1-2	TRBV20-1	TGCAGTGCTAGAGATCGCGTTCGGGGGGAGGGAAAAAATGGCTACACCTTC	CSARDRVRGEGKNGYTF
-	-	TRBJ2-7	TRBV21-1	TGTGCCAGCAGCACCCGGACAGGGCCCAACTCCTACGAGCAGTACTTC	CASSTRTGPNSYEQYF
many	TRBD2	TRBJ2-7	TRBV27	TGTGCCAGCAGTTTACGGGCTAGCGGGAGTACCTACGAGCAGTACTTC	CASSLRASGSTYEQYF
few	-	TRBJ2-7	TRBV3-1	TGTGCCAGCAGCCAGGCCCTGGGACATCTTTACGAGCAGTACTTC	CASSQALGHLYEQYF
-	TRBD1	TRBJ2-1	TRBV5-1	TGCGCCAGCAGCCGGGCAGGGGGCGTTGAGCAGTTCTTC	CASSRAGGVEQFF
few	TRBD1	TRBJ1-1	TRBV5-1	TGCGCCAGCAGCCCAGGACAGGGTTTGAACACTGAAGCTTTCTTT	CASSPGQGLNTEAFF
many	TRBD1	TRBJ1-1	TRBV6-1	TGTGCCAGCAGCCTTCGACAGGGTGGCACTGAAGCTTTCTTT	CASSLRQGGTEAFF
-	-	TRBJ2-1	TRBV2	TGTGCCAGCAGCGGAGATGGACCCTACAATGAGCAGTTCTTC	CASSGDGPYNEQFF
-	TRBD2	TRBJ2-7	TRBV7-2	TGTGCCAGCAGCTTGTCGACCGGACTAGACTCCTACGAGCAGTACTTC	CASSLSTGLDSYEQYF
-	-	TRBJ2-7	TRBV9	TGTGCCAGCAGCGTAGGACACTCGAGCTACGAGCAGTACTTC	CASSVGHSSYEQYF
many	-	TRBJ1-2	TRBV9	TGTGCCAGCAGCGTTGGGGGAGACTATGGCTACACCTTC	CASSVGGDYGYTF
many	-	TRBJ1-1	TRBV30	TGTGCCTGGAGTGTACGGCCGCAACTTGAAGCTTTCTTT	CAWSVRPQLEAFF
many	-	TRBJ2-5	TRBV5-5	TGTGCCAGCAGCTTGGGCCCCCAAGAGACCCAGTACTTC	CASSLGPQETQYF
many	TRBD2	TRBJ2-1	TRBV15	TGTGCCACCAGCAGAATCCTTAGCGGGAGGGCCGGGAATGAGCAGTTCTTC	CATSRILSGRAGNEQFF
-	TRBD2	TRBJ2-3	TRBV24-1	TGTGCCACCAGTGACCATCTAGCGGGACCCACAGATACGCAGTATTTT	CATSDHLAGPTDTQYF
few	-	TRBJ1-1	TRBV20-1	TGCAGTGCTAGAGATCGTCAGGCCCTTGCTGAAGCTTTCTTT	CSARDRQALAEAFF
-	TRBD1	TRBJ1-5	TRBV20-1	TGCAGTGCTAGCGCGACCACAGGGGGAAATCAGCCCCAGCATTTT	CSASATTGGNQPQHF
few	-	TRBJ2-2	TRBV24-1	TGTGCCACCAGTGATTTTAGGGGGGAGCTGTTTTTT	CATSDFRGELFF
many	TRBD1	TRBJ2-1	TRBV5-1	TGCGCCAGCAGCTTAGAGCCGGGACAGCAACGAGCCAATGAGCAGTTCTTC	CASSLEPGQQRANEQFF
many	TRBD2	TRBJ2-5	TRBV5-4	TGTGCCAGCCAACCTCGGACTAGCATGGAGACCCAGTACTTC	CASQPRTSMETQYF
-	-	TRBJ2-7	TRBV4-1	TGCGCCAGCAGCCAAGGGAGGGACGAGCAGTACTTC	CASSQGRDEQYF
few	-	TRBJ2-1	TRBV5-1	TGCGCCAGCAGAGTCGGGCCCCCAAATGAGCAGTTCTTC	CASRVGPPNEQFF
-	-	TRBJ1-1	TRBV5-1	TGCGCCAGCAGCTTCGACAGTCCCAGGAACACTGAAGCTTTCTTT	CASSFDSPRNTEAFF
-	TRBD1	TRBJ2-7	TRBV2	TGTGCCAGCAGTGAAGCGACAGGGAACTTCTACGAGCAGTACTTC	CASSEATGNFYEQYF
few	-	TRBJ2-3	TRBV6-1	TGTGCCAGCCGAGTAGGGGGGACCTTTAGCACAGATACGCAGTATTTT	CASRVGGTFSTDTQYF
few	TRBD1	TRBJ1-5	TRBV5-1	TGCGCCAGCAGCTATGGGACAGGCAATCAGCCCCAGCATTTT	CASSYGTGNQPQHF
few	-	TRBJ1-3	TRBV12-3/TRBV12-4	TGTGCCAGCAGTTTACAGGGTGTAGCTGGAAACACCATATATTTT	CASSLQGVAGNTIYF